This TCR beta chain was documented in a study of blood T cell repertoires in COVID-19 (dated by TCRdb to the early 2020s). Regarding the research as a whole: Recovered participants in ImmuneRACE Cohort 3 were defined by two consecutive negative NP/OP PCR tests, clearance by a healthcare professional, or resolution of symptoms. Collaborator samples came from the United States, Italy and Spain and covered acute and convalescent phases of COVID-19. The prospective study material was composed of cDNA or gDNA derived from T cells, B-cell-depleted T cells, or PBMCs. The dataset comprised deeply sampled blood TCRbeta repertoires from subjects exposed to, actively infected with, or recovered from COVID-19. The repertoires were released in a freely available public database intended as a resource for research on the immune response to SARS-CoV-2. The samples were drawn from the first 160 participants of the ongoing ImmuneRACE study and from 1,254 subjects provided by 6 global collaborators. Nearly every sample came with metadata listing a de-identified subject ID, COVID-19 status, age in years and sex. Where available, HLA class I and class II types were taken from metadata supplied by the sample provider and were not determined by assay-based typing. Overall results and qualifications from the work: The amount of clinical and demographic metadata varied by source and participant and was provided uncurated.

TCRbeta CDR3 regions were amplified from genomic DNA using the immunoSEQ Assay, a bias-controlled multiplex PCR. The authors processed their data as follows. The number of nucleated cells in each sample was estimated by amplification of reference gene primers within the assay. Sequence reads were collapsed and filtered to measure the absolute abundance of every unique TCRbeta CDR3 rearrangement. For each sample, productive Simpson clonality was calculated by taking the square root of Simpson's diversity index across productive rearrangements. This is the immuneACCESS table as TCRdb keeps it, with only in-frame sequences that have V and J called. A part of the clones is gone; compared with another copy, unresolved V genes explain less than half, and the rest is unexplained. Clonal size and the V and J genes are those of that table, whereas D and trimming came from the DNA. This sample comprises 120,000 to 150,000 clones, over 75% of them detected only once. 3.9% of the sample is taken by the ten largest.

Participants in the prospective study were aged 18 to 89 years, lived in 20 to 25 United States geographic areas, and enrolled through a virtual design. In the prospective study, cohorts were assigned on the basis of participant-reported clinical history obtained from a screening survey and a study questionnaire. Mobile phlebotomists in the prospective study collected whole blood, serum and a nasopharyngeal or oropharyngeal swab from every participant. Participants in the prospective study had the option to provide additional blood draws and questionnaires over a roughly two-month period. Before DNA extraction, prospective study blood samples were shipped either frozen or at room temperature. With respect to this clone: The antigen this receptor binds is unknown. The record has no base qualities; no much larger clone is one base away.

The CDR3 sequence holds 11 residues, the cysteine and phenylalanine included. The retained sequence is limited to the CDR3, 33 bases, with the frame set at the first base. CDR1 is given as SQVTM and CDR2 as ANQGSEA, both from the germline V gene. V drops 4 bases and J drops 6 bases, leaving 9 bases in between. The chain couples TRBV29-1 to TRBJ1-2, with a weak D call of TRBD1 (6 bases match). The sample consisted of PBMCs or T cells enriched from blood (not recorded which). The receptor comes from a man in his fifties or sixties in a cohort exposed to, infected with or recovered from COVID-19 (not recorded which). The DNA sequence is given as TGCAGCGTTGGGCAGGGGAATGGCTACACCTTC. Translated, this gives CSVGQGNGYTF.